The 11 T cell receptor beta chains below come from one sample, sequenced in a study of shared clonotypes between healthy human individuals. Using immunoSEQ multiplex PCR, the repertoire was profiled, and TCRdb retains in-frame clones only, with some absent. The data hold fewer than 700,000 clones, with about 95% observed a single time. It was CD45RO-negative cells, positively selected for CCR7, that made up naive CD8 cells, with terminally differentiated effector memory CD45RA+ cells excluded. The specimen was naive CD8+ T cells sorted from blood. Every receptor here comes from a woman aged 25 to 45 in good health.

The chain has TRBV10-3 and TRBJ1-1; the match to TRBD1 covers 7 bases. The V gene end was trimmed by 2 bases and the J gene end by 1 base; junction bases not matched to a gene: 7. The germline gives CDR1 ENHRY, CDR2 SYGVKD. The CDR3 length is 16 residues. The CDR3 sequence is CAISEVPGQANTEAFF. The CDR3 region has the DNA TGTGCCATCAGTGAGGTTCCTGGACAGGCGAACACTGAAGCTTTCTTT.

The V call is TRBV7-8, the J call TRBJ1-5; TRBD1 agrees at 10 bases. The CDR3 totals 17 residues. Germline V CDR1 and CDR2: SGHVS, FQNEAQ. The V and J ends lost 2 bases and 0 bases, in that order; junction bases with no gene match: 4. Here the CDR3 reads CASSLSGTGVSNQPQHF. CDR3 bases: TGTGCCAGCAGCTTATCAGGGACAGGGGTTAGCAATCAGCCCCAGCATTTT.

CDR3 sequence reads: CASSARTDTGELFF. The DNA for the CDR3 is TGTGCCAGCAGCGCCCGGACAGACACCGGGGAGCTGTTTTTT. This rearrangement joins TRBV4-2 to TRBJ2-2; maybe TRBD1 (6 bases). The V end was cut by 5 bases, the J end by 3 bases, with 10 bases between. Germline lookup yields CDR1 LGHNA and CDR2 YNFKEQ. The CDR3 extends over 14 amino acids.

The V and J genes are TRBV27 and TRBJ2-3, with 8 nucleotides matching TRBD1. CDR3 size: 15 residues. Germline V CDR1 and CDR2: MNHEY, SMNVEV (reference sequence). V lost 3 bases and J lost 2; bases outside the gene matches: 4. CDR3 loop: CASSFGTGATDTQYF. The CDR3 nucleotides are TGTGCCAGCAGTTTTGGGACAGGTGCCACAGATACGCAGTATTTT.

This sequence joins TRBV7-6 and TRBJ1-4, with TRBD1 matching over 7 bases. V shed 5 bases, J shed 3 bases, and the junction held 3 bases outside the gene matches. Germline CDR1 SGHVS, CDR2 FNYEAQ. The CDR3 is 14 residues long. DNA for the CDR3: TGTGCCAGCAGCCAGACAGGGTCTAATGAAAAACTGTTTTTT. It is translated as CASSQTGSNEKLFF.

The V gene is TRBV5-6, the J gene TRBJ2-1, with D tentatively TRBD2 (5 bases). Per germline, CDR1 SGHDT and CDR2 YYEEEE. V was shortened by 0 bases and J by 9 bases, with 10 bases between the two germline ends. This CDR3 is built from 13 residues. CDR3 DNA sequence: TGTGCCAGCAGCTTGGAGCTAGCCTTTGAGCAGTTCTTC. Protein product: CASSLELAFEQFF. Full variable domain (outside the CDR3, taken from reference TRBV5-6 and TRBJ2-1): DAGVTQSPTHLIKTRGQQVTLRCSPKSGHDTVSWYQQALGQGPQFIFQYYEEEERQRGNFPDRFSGHQFPNYSSELNVNALLLGDSALYLCASSLELAFEQFFGPGTRLTVL.

As DNA, the CDR3 is TGTGCCAGCAGCCAGCCGGGGGCCTACGAGCAGTACTTC. Its protein product is CASSQPGAYEQYF. The chain joins TRBV7-2 to TRBJ2-7; a possible D gene is TRBD2 (6 bases). From germline, CDR1 is SGHTA and CDR2 FQGNSA. This CDR3 is built from 13 residues. Trimming removed 5 bases at V and 2 bases at J, with 10 bases between. The full variable domain, in which reference TRBV7-2 and TRBJ2-7 provide the parts outside the CDR3, is GAGVSQSPSNKVTEKGKDVELRCDPISGHTALYWYRQSLGQGLEFLIYFQGNSAPDKSGLPSDRFSAERTGGSVSTLTIQRTQQEDSAVYLCASSQPGAYEQYFGPGTRLTVT.

This clone has just one count. The chain is built from TRBV14 and TRBJ1-1, with 7 bases aligning to TRBD1. Germline-derived CDR1 and CDR2 are SGHDN and FVKESK. This CDR3 region has 14 residues. V trimming: 4 bases; J trimming: 5 bases; junction bases outside the gene matches: 7. In DNA, the CDR3 is TGTGCCAGCAGCCCTACAGGGGCGCAGACTGAAGCTTTCTTT. Encoded protein: CASSPTGAQTEAFF.

This clone was picked up one time. This sequence joins TRBV5-1 and TRBJ2-5, with 11 nucleotides matching TRBD1. CDR1 is SGHRS and CDR2 is YFSETQ in the germline V gene. The CDR3 extends over 15 amino acids. Unmatched junction bases numbered 5, after V lost 2 bases and J lost 5 bases. The CDR3 region has the DNA TGCGCCAGCAGCTTCCAGGGACAGGGGGGCGAGACCCAGTACTTC. This translates into CASSFQGQGGETQYF.

This chain connects TRBV29-1 to TRBJ2-3; 8 nucleotides match TRBD1. This CDR3 comprises 12 residues. Germline values: CDR1 SQVTM, CDR2 ANQGSEA. Trimming took 7 bases from V and 4 from J; bases not matched to a gene: 4. CDR3 nucleotides: TGCAGCGGACAGGGGAGGCCAGATACGCAGTATTTT. It codes for CSGQGRPDTQYF.

The gene calls are TRBV6-5 and TRBJ2-7; TRBD2 might be the D (6 bases). Trimming took off 4 bases at V and 4 bases at J, with 20 bases between the two ends. The CDR3 runs to 16 residues. From germline, CDR1 is MNHEY and CDR2 SVGAGI. The CDR3 is CASSSMGRDWDYEQYF. The CDR3 region has the DNA TGTGCCAGCAGTTCCATGGGCCGGGACTGGGATTACGAGCAGTACTTC.